Sequencing of this T cell receptor (beta chain) was carried out in a study of T cells in Graves' hyperthyroidism and ophthalmopathy. Patients counted as stable if ophthalmopathy did not develop within 18 months. Per the germline V gene, CDR1 is MGHRA and CDR2 is YSYEKL. The CDR3 spans 17 residues. The V and J ends lost 0 bases and 0 bases, in that order; junction bases with no gene match: 5. TCR beta CDR3 region amplification was performed from RNA transcripts. First-round RT-PCR with HTBI primers amplified the TCR CDR3 region. TCRdb reprocessed the multiplex PCR reads with MiXCR, giving one entry per CDR3 protein. The sample includes around 440,000 distinct CDR3 sequences, around a sixth of them seen just once. Findings and limits, study-wide: Blood samples included most of the expanded thyroid clonotypes exceeding 0.001.

Notes on this clonotype: The antigen remains undetermined.

The chain employs TRBV4-1 and TRBJ1-3; 7 bases align to TRBD1. The receptor comes from a woman aged 18-35 years with Graves' hyperthyroidism. Sequenced: blood. CDR3 loop: CASSQETGPSSGNTIYF. The CDR3 DNA is TGCGCCAGCAGCCAAGAGACAGGGCCAAGCTCTGGAAACACCATATATTTT.